Below are 31 T cell receptor beta chains sequenced from a single sample in a study of blood T cell repertoires in COVID-19. Some clones are missing from TCRdb's copy, which holds only in-frame ones; the method was immunoSEQ multiplex PCR. Seen here are 270,000 or so clones, around nine tenths observed once, and the top ten hold 0.94%. Sequencing used peripheral blood. The receptors shown here come from a woman in her thirties or forties who had recovered from COVID-19.

The chain recombines TRBV27 with TRBJ2-7, with no clear D. This CDR3 comprises 13 residues. CDR1 is MNHEY, CDR2 SMNVEV, per germline (reference sequence). The ends were cut back, 4 bases at V and 3 bases at J, with 10 bases in the middle. CDR3 sequence reads: CASSWRENYEQYF. The CDR3 DNA is TGTGCCAGCAGTTGGAGAGAGAACTACGAGCAGTACTTC.

This chain links TRBV4-2 with TRBJ2-3; maybe TRBD2 (6 bases). The CDR3 contains 14 residues. CDR1 and CDR2 from the germline V gene are LGHNA and YNFKEQ. V was clipped by 7 bases and J by 3 bases, with 14 bases between them. The chain's CDR3 is CASKARGDTDTQYF. The CDR3 DNA reads TGTGCCAGCAAAGCGCGCGGGGATACAGATACGCAGTATTTT.

The chain is built from TRBV30 and TRBJ2-7, with no clear D. The CDR3 runs 12 residues. The V gene lost 1 base and the J gene lost 4 bases, with 8 bases spanning the gap. The V gene's germline CDR1 is GTSNPN and CDR2 SVGIG (reference sequence). For the CDR3, the DNA is TGTGCCTGGAGTGCTCTAGGATACGAGCAGTACTTC. It is translated as CAWSALGYEQYF.

The V and J genes are TRBV7-9 and TRBJ2-7; D remains unclear. In germline, CDR1 is SEHNR, CDR2 FQNEAQ (reference sequence). The V gene lost 2 bases and the J gene lost 3 bases, with 5 bases spanning the gap. The CDR3 has 12 amino acids. CDR3 sequence reads: CASSLYVYEQYF. The CDR3 DNA is TGTGCCAGCAGCTTATATGTCTACGAGCAGTACTTC.

This chain joins TRBV10-3 and TRBJ2-2, with 10 bases aligning to TRBD2. V was pared by 6 bases and J by 5 bases, with 12 bases of the junction left unmatched. The CDR3 sequence is 17 residues long. Germline CDR1 and CDR2: ENHRY and SYGVKD. For the CDR3, the DNA is TGTGCCATCAGGGGGGCTAGCGGGAGTACGGAGACCGGGGAGCTGTTTTTT. Its translation: CAIRGASGSTETGELFF.

V gene TRBV2 combines with J gene TRBJ1-1, with TRBD1 matching over 9 bases. Per the germline V gene, CDR1 is SNHLY and CDR2 is FYNNEI. V was pared by 1 base and J by 6 bases, with 3 bases of the junction left unmatched. The CDR3 has 14 residues. In DNA form, the CDR3 reads TGTGCCAGCAGTGAAGGGGGACAGGGTGCTGAAGCTTTCTTT. This sequence encodes CASSEGGQGAEAFF.

V is TRBV9 and J is TRBJ2-1; 8 nucleotides align to TRBD2. Unmatched junction bases numbered 11, after V lost 4 bases and J lost 8 bases. Germline V lookup: CDR1 SGDLS, CDR2 YYNGEE. The CDR3 length is 15 residues. The chain's CDR3 is CASSPRGSGNDEQFF. DNA for the CDR3: TGTGCCAGCAGCCCTCGGGGTAGCGGGAATGATGAGCAGTTCTTC.

V and J are TRBV30 and TRBJ1-5; possible D gene TRBD1, 5 bases. Germline V gene sequence: CDR1 GTSNPN, CDR2 SVGIG (reference sequence). Trimming took 2 bases from V and 5 from J, leaving 7 bases between them. The CDR3 runs 12 residues. DNA of the CDR3: TGTGCCTGGAGTCCGGGGGATCAGCCCCAGCATTTT. Amino acids: CAWSPGDQPQHF.

The V gene is TRBV5-1, the J gene TRBJ2-2, with TRBD2 identical over 10 bases. Germline CDR1 is SGHRS and CDR2 is YFSETQ. CDR3 length: 16 residues. The V and J ends lost 4 bases and 0 bases, in that order; junction bases with no gene match: 3. The CDR3 DNA sequence: TGCGCCAGCAGCACCAGCGGGAGGGCGAACACCGGGGAGCTGTTTTTT. This sequence encodes CASSTSGRANTGELFF.

The chain recombines TRBV5-4 with TRBJ1-2; 9 bases agree with TRBD1. V shed 3 bases, J shed 0 bases, and the junction held 3 bases outside the gene matches. CDR1 is SGHNT and CDR2 is YYREEE in the germline V gene (reference sequence). The CDR3 extends over 15 amino acids. The CDR3 here is CASSWDREANYGYTF. Here the CDR3 DNA reads TGTGCCAGCAGCTGGGACAGGGAAGCTAACTATGGCTACACCTTC. Supplemented by reference TRBV5-4 and TRBJ1-2, the full variable domain reads ETGVTQSPTHLIKTRGQQVTLRCSSQSGHNTVSWYQQALGQGPQFIFQYYREEENGRGNFPPRFSGLQFPNYSSELNVNALELDDSALYLCASSWDREANYGYTFGSGTRLTVV.

The genes are TRBV28 and TRBJ2-3; TRBD1 aligns across 9 bases. The CDR3 extends over 15 amino acids. Trimming at V came to 4 bases and at J to 5 bases, leaving 7 bases not matched to a gene. The germline gives CDR1 MDHEN, CDR2 SYDVKM. The CDR3 nucleotides are TGTGCCAGCAGTTCACAGGGGGCGCTTAAAGATACGCAGTATTTT. Amino acid sequence: CASSSQGALKDTQYF.

V gene TRBV24-1 combines with J gene TRBJ1-4; 11 bases line up with TRBD1. This CDR3 is 17 amino acids long. The ends lost 0 bases at V and 7 bases at J; junction bases unmatched: 6. Germline V gene sequence: CDR1 KGHDR, CDR2 SFDVKD. CDR3 bases: TGTGCCACCAGTGATTTGCGGGCGGGACAGGGGGGTGAAAAACTGTTTTTT. Its translation: CATSDLRAGQGGEKLFF.

The rearrangement joins TRBV6-4 to TRBJ1-1; possible D gene TRBD1, 6 bases. The V gene lost 10 bases and the J gene lost 7 bases, with 13 bases spanning the gap. This CDR3 spans 11 amino acids. Germline values: CDR1 MRHNA, CDR2 SNTAGT. The CDR3 nucleotides are TGTGCCACATCGAGGACAGATGAAGCTTTCTTT. This codes for CATSRTDEAFF.

The rearrangement joins TRBV4-2 to TRBJ2-1; D is unclear. In germline, CDR1 is LGHNA, CDR2 YNFKEQ. Trimming took 0 bases from V and 7 from J, leaving 7 bases between them. The CDR3 consists of 13 residues. CDR3 DNA sequence: TGTGCCAGCAGCCAAGATAGCCCAAATGAGCAGTTCTTC. Translated, it gives CASSQDSPNEQFF.

CDR3 sequence (DNA): TGTGCCAGTCCAAGGGACAGCCCGGTCCCGAGCTCCTATAATTCACCCCTCCACTTT. It specifies CASPRDSPVPSSYNSPLHF. The rearrangement joins TRBV6-4 to TRBJ1-6; 7 bases fit TRBD1. CDR3 length equals 19 residues. The germline CDR1 and CDR2 sequences are MRHNA and SNTAGT. Trimming removed 9 bases from V and 0 bases from J; junction bases left unmatched: 17.

This chain uses TRBV4-1 with TRBJ2-7; tentatively, D is TRBD1 (5 bases). The CDR3 length is 15 residues. Germline loops: CDR1 MGHRA, CDR2 YSYEKL. V lost 1 base to trimming and J lost 1 base, with 11 bases between them. The CDR3 is CASSQVQGSSYEQYF. CDR3 in DNA: TGCGCCAGCAGCCAAGTGCAGGGTTCTTCCTACGAGCAGTACTTC.

The rearrangement joins TRBV30 to TRBJ2-1; TRBD2 agrees at 10 bases. The CDR3 runs 14 residues. With 5 bases clipped from V and 7 bases from J, the junction kept 8 bases outside the gene matches. In germline, CDR1 is GTSNPN, CDR2 SVGIG (reference sequence). The CDR3, as DNA: TGTGCCTGGCAGCGGACTAGCGGAGCTAATGAGCAGTTCTTC. This translates into CAWQRTSGANEQFF.

This clone was counted once. The rearrangement links TRBV6-5 to TRBJ2-7; 8 bases are a match to TRBD2. V was clipped by 0 bases and J by 6 bases; unmatched bases: 7. The CDR3 runs 15 residues. CDR1 and CDR2 (germline): MNHEY, SVGAGI. CDR3 nucleotides: TGTGCCAGCAGTTACTCGACAGCGGGAGTTTCCGAGCAGTACTTC. This encodes CASSYSTAGVSEQYF.

The rearrangement uses TRBV7-2 and TRBJ2-2; TRBD2 matches 8 bases. V dropped 4 bases and J dropped 2; count of bases not matched to a gene: 9. The CDR3 loop spans 17 amino acids. In germline, CDR1 is SGHTA, CDR2 FQGNSA. The CDR3 spells CASSSAASGSNTGELFF. DNA of the CDR3: TGTGCCAGCAGCTCGGCGGCTAGCGGGTCAAACACCGGGGAGCTGTTTTTT.

V usage is TRBV27 and J usage is TRBJ2-7, with a weak D call TRBD2 (6 bases). This CDR3 region has 14 residues. Trimming pared 5 bases from V and 2 bases from J, leaving 13 bases between. Per the germline V gene, CDR1 is MNHEY and CDR2 is SMNVEV (reference sequence). CDR3 in DNA: TGTGCCAGCAGTCCCGTAGGGACTCCCTACGAGCAGTACTTC. Translated, it gives CASSPVGTPYEQYF.

In this sample, this clone turned up once. For the CDR3, the DNA is TGTGCCAGCAGTCGGGGACATCCGAGCTCTGGAAACACCATATATTTT. Protein sequence: CASSRGHPSSGNTIYF. The rearrangement joins TRBV2 to TRBJ1-3; D is perhaps TRBD1 (6 bases). Between the trimmed V and J ends, which lost 5 bases and 0 bases, there was a span of 14 bases. The CDR3 contains 16 residues. Germline V gives CDR1 SNHLY, CDR2 FYNNEI.

The rearrangement uses TRBV7-3 and TRBJ2-1, with no clear D. The V end was cut by 5 bases, the J end by 1 base, with 12 bases between. The CDR3 covers 15 residues. Germline V lookup: CDR1 SGHTA, CDR2 FQGTGA. This CDR3 reads CASSPSGGSYNEQFF. The DNA for the CDR3 is TGTGCCAGCAGCCCATCGGGTGGTTCCTACAATGAGCAGTTCTTC.

This chain links TRBV3-1 (or the pseudogene TRBV3-2) with TRBJ1-1; 9 bases map to TRBD1. J was trimmed by 4 bases and V by 2 bases; bases with no gene match: 8. This CDR3 is 16 amino acids long. Germline CDR1 and CDR2: LGHDT and YNNKEL (reference sequence). CDR3 sequence (DNA): TGTGCCAGCAGCCAAACACAGGGGGCCGGTAGCACTGAAGCTTTCTTT. This sequence encodes CASSQTQGAGSTEAFF.

The chain joins TRBV7-9 to TRBJ2-4, with TRBD2 matching 7 bases. Trimming cost V 5 bases and J 0 bases; bases outside gene matches: 7. This CDR3 contains 16 residues. CDR1 and CDR2 from the germline V gene are SEHNR and FQNEAQ (reference sequence). The DNA of the CDR3 is TGTGCCAGCAGCCGCCTAGCGGATCTAGCCAAAAACATTCAGTACTTC. Protein: CASSRLADLAKNIQYF.

This chain connects TRBV30 to TRBJ1-5, with 7 bases aligning to TRBD1. This CDR3 comprises 14 residues. J gave up 4 bases and V 3 bases, and 6 bases lay outside the gene matches. From germline, CDR1 is GTSNPN and CDR2 SVGIG (reference sequence). The CDR3 sequence is CAWSGDSGNQPQHF. The CDR3 nucleotides are TGTGCCTGGAGCGGGGACAGCGGAAATCAGCCCCAGCATTTT.

This chain joins TRBV5-8 and TRBJ2-7; D ambiguous. Germline V gives CDR1 SGHTS, CDR2 YDEGEE. The V gene lost 4 bases and the J gene lost 7 bases, with 12 bases spanning the gap. CDR3 length: 12 amino acids. For the CDR3, the DNA is TGTGCCAGCAGCCCCGAGGAGTGGGAGCAGTACTTC. It translates to CASSPEEWEQYF. The variable domain in full, with the rest retrieved from reference TRBV5-8 and TRBJ2-7, is EAGVTQSPTHLIKTRGQQATLRCSPISGHTSVYWYQQALGLGLQFLLWYDEGEERNRGNFPPRFSGRQFPNYSSELNVNALELEDSALYLCASSPEEWEQYFGPGTRLTVT.

This clone appeared once. This chain links TRBV3-1 (or the pseudogene TRBV3-2) with TRBJ1-3; no firm D call. The CDR3 has 16 amino acids. The germline CDR1 and CDR2 sequences are LGHDT and YNNKEL (reference sequence). With 4 bases removed from V and 0 bases from J, the gap between germline ends came to 13 bases. Written as DNA, the CDR3 is TGTGCCAGCAGCCCCAAGCGGTCCCTCTCTGGAAACACCATATATTTT. Encoded protein: CASSPKRSLSGNTIYF.

The chain employs TRBV27 and TRBJ2-4; the match to TRBD1 covers 8 bases. The CDR3 spans 15 residues. V dropped 6 bases and J dropped 1; count of bases not matched to a gene: 5. Germline V gene sequence: CDR1 MNHEY, CDR2 SMNVEV (reference sequence). The CDR3 nucleotides are TGTGCCAGCAGCTCACAGGGGGTGGCCAAAAACATTCAGTACTTC. This translates into CASSSQGVAKNIQYF.

The chain couples TRBV2 to TRBJ1-2; D gene ambiguous. The germline V gene has CDR1 SNHLY and CDR2 FYNNEI. The ends were cut back, 1 base at V and 12 bases at J, with 9 bases in the middle. This CDR3 comprises 11 residues. The CDR3 coding sequence is TGTGCCAGCAGTGAAGACGGGTTAGACACCTTC. Encoded protein: CASSEDGLDTF.

The chain couples TRBV27 to TRBJ1-1; D possibly corresponds to TRBD1 (5 bases). CDR1 MNHEY and CDR2 SMNVEV come from the germline V gene (reference sequence). V was clipped by 5 bases and J by 7 bases, with 14 bases between them. The CDR3 consists of 13 residues. CDR3 in amino acids: CASSAGDHFEAFF. The DNA for the CDR3 is TGTGCCAGCAGTGCGGGGGACCACTTTGAAGCTTTCTTT.

CDR3 sequence (DNA): TGTGCCAGCAGTTTATTTCTAGCGGGAGTTAACGAGCAGTACTTC. Translated, it gives CASSLFLAGVNEQYF. The chain has TRBV27 and TRBJ2-7; TRBD2 aligns across 10 bases. The ends lost 1 base at V and 5 bases at J; junction bases unmatched: 5. The length of the CDR3 is 15 residues. Germline-derived CDR1 and CDR2 are MNHEY and SMNVEV (reference sequence).